This T cell receptor beta chain derives from a study of blood T cells in healthy people across ages. This clonotype occurred many times. Its specificity is not known. The people who gave samples were healthy Caucasians from Russia, aged roughly 6 to 100. The study, taken as a whole, reports: Correlation between TCR beta diversity and naive T cell percentage was strong.

Together with a sample-barcoded 5' primer, a J-beta primer mix was included in a second PCR lasting roughly 7 to 11 cycles. Each CDR3 protein is one row after TCRdb ran MiXCR on the 5' RACE reads. This table holds roughly 1.6 million distinct CDR3 sequences, about 35% found once. The receptor comes from a woman in her 30s in good health. Sequencing was done on a sample of blood.

The CDR3 loop is CSVGGWGQETQYF. The CDR3 bases are TGCAGCGTTGGGGGGTGGGGGCAAGAGACCCAGTACTTC. The J gene is TRBJ2-5, the V gene TRBV29-1; D possibly matches TRBD1 or TRBD2 (5 bases each). Germline-derived CDR1 and CDR2 are SQVTM and ANQGSEA. This CDR3 is built from 13 residues. The V end was cut by 4 bases, the J end by 2 bases, with 11 bases between.